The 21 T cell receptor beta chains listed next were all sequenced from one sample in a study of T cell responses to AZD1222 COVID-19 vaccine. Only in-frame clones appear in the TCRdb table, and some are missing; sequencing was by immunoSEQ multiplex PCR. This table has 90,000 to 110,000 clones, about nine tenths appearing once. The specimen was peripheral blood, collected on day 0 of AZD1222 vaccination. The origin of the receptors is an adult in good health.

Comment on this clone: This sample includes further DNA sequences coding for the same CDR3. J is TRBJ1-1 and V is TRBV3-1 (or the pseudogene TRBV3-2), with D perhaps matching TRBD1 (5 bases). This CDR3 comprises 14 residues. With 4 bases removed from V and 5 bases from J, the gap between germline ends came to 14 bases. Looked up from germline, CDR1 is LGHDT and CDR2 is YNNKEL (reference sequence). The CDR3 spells CASSLRQGGTEAFF. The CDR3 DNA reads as TGTGCCAGCAGCCTACGGCAGGGAGGTACTGAAGCTTTCTTT.

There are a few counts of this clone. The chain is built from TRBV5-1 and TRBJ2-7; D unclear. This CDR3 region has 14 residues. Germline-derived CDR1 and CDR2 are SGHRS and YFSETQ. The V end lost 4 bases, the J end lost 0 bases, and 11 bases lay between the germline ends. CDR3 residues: CASSQDHNSYEQYF. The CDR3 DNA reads TGCGCCAGCAGCCAGGACCACAACTCCTACGAGCAGTACTTC.

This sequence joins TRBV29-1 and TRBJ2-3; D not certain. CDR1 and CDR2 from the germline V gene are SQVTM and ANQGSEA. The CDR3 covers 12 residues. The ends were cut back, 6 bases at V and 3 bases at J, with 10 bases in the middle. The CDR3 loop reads CSVGARTDTQYF. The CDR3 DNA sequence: TGCAGCGTGGGCGCCCGAACAGATACGCAGTATTTT.

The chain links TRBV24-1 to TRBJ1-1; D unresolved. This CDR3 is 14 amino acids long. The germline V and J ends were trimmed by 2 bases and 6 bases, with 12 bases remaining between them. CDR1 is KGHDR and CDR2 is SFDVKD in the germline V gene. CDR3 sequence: CATSDSIRRAEAFF. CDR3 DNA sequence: TGTGCCACCAGTGATTCTATCCGGAGGGCTGAAGCTTTCTTT.

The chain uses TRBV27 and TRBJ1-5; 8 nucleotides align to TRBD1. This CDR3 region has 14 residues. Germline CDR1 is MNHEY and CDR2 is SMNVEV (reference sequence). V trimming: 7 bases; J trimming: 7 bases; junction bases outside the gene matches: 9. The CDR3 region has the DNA TGTGCCAGCAAGACAGGGGTAGGGGAACAGCCCCAGCATTTT. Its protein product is CASKTGVGEQPQHF.

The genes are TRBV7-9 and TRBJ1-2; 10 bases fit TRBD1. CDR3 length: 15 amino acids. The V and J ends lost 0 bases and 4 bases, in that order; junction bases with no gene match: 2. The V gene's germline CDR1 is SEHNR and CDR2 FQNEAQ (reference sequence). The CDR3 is CASSLATGGIYGYTF. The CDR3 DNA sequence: TGTGCCAGCAGCTTAGCGACAGGGGGCATCTATGGCTACACCTTC.

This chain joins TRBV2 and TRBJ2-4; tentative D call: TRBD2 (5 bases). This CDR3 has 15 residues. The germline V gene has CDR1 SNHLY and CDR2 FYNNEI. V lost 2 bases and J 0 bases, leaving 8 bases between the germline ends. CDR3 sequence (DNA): TGTGCCAGCAGTGAAAACGGGGTAGCCAAAAACATTCAGTACTTC. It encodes CASSENGVAKNIQYF.

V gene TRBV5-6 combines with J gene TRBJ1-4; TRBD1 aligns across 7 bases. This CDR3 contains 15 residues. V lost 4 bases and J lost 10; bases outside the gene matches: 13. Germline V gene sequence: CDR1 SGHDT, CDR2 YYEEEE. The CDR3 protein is CASSRGRQGIGKLFF. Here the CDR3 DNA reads TGTGCCAGCAGCCGAGGTAGACAGGGCATTGGAAAACTGTTTTTT.

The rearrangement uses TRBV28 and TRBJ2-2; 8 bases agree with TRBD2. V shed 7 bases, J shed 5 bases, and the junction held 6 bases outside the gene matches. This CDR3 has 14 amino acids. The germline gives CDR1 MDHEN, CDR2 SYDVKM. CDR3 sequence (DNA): TGTGCCAGCACGGGAGGGAGAAGGACCGGGGAGCTGTTTTTT. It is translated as CASTGGRRTGELFF.

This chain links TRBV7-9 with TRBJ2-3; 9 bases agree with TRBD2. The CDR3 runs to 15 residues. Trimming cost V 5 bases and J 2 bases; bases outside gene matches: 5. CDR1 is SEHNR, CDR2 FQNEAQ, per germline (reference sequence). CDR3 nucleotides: TGTGCCAGCAGCCCTCTAGCGGGGTTCACAGATACGCAGTATTTT. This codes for CASSPLAGFTDTQYF.

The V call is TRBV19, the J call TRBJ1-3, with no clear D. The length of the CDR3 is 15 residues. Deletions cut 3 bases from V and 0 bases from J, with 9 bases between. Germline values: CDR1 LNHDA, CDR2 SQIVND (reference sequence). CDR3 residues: CASSIGSTSGNTIYF. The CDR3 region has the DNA TGTGCCAGTAGTATTGGATCTACCTCTGGAAACACCATATATTTT.

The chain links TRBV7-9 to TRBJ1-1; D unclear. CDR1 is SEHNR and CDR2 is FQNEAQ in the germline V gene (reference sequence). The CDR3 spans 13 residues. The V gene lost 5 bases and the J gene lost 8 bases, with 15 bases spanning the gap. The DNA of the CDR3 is TGTGCCAGCAGCGCCCCGACAAAGCCCGAAGCTTTCTTT. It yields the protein CASSAPTKPEAFF. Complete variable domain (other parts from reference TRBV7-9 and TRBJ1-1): DTGVSQNPRHKITKRGQNVTFRCDPISEHNRLYWYRQTLGQGPEFLTYFQNEAQLEKSRLLSDRFSAERPKGSFSTLEIQRTEQGDSAMYLCASSAPTKPEAFFGQGTRLTVV.

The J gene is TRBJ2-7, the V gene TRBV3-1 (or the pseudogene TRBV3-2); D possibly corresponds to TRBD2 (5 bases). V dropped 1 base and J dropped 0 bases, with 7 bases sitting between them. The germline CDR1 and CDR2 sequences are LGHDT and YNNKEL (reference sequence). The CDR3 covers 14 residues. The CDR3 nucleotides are TGTGCCAGCAGCCAAGGAGGGAACTCCTACGAGCAGTACTTC. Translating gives CASSQGGNSYEQYF.

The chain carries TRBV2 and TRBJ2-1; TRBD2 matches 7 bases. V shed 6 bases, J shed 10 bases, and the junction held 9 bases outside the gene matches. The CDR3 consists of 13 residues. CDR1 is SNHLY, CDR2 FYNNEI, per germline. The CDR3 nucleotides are TGTGCCAGCAGAGCCCTCAGGGAGGGGGAGCAGTTCTTC. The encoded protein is CASRALREGEQFF.

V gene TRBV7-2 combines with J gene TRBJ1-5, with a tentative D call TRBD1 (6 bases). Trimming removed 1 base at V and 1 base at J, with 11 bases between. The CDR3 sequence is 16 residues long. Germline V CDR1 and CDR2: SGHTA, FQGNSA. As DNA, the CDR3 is TGTGCCAGCAGCTTAGGAGGGGGGCACAGCAATCAGCCCCAGCATTTT. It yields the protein CASSLGGGHSNQPQHF.

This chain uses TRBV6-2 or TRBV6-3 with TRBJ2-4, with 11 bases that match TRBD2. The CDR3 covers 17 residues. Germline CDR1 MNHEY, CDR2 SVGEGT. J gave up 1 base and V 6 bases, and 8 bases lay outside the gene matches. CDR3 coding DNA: TGTGCCAGCAGCCCCTCGACTAGCGGGGCCGCCAAAAACATTCAGTACTTC. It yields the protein CASSPSTSGAAKNIQYF.

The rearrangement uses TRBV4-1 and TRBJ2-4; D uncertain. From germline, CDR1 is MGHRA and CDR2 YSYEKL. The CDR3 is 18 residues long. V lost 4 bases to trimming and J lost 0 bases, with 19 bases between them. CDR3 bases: TGCGCCAGCAGCCCCCCCACGAGAGAGACAAAAGCCAAAAACATTCAGTACTTC. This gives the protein CASSPPTRETKAKNIQYF.

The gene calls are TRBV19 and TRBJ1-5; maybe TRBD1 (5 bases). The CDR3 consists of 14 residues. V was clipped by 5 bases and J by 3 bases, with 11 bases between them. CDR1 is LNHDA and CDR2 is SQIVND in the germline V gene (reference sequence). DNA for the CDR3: TGTGCCAGTAGTTGGATAGGACACAATCAGCCCCAGCATTTT. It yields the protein CASSWIGHNQPQHF. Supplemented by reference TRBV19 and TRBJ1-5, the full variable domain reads DGGITQSPKYLFRKEGQNVTLSCEQNLNHDAMYWYRQDPGQGLRLIYYSQIVNDFQKGDIAEGYSVSREKKESFPLTVTSAQKNPTAFYLCASSWIGHNQPQHFGDGTRLSIL.

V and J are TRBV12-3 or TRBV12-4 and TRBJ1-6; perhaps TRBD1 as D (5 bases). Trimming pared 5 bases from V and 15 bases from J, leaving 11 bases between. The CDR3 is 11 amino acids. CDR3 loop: CASSRGTDLHF. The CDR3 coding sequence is TGTGCCAGCAGTAGGGGAACGGACCTCCACTTT.

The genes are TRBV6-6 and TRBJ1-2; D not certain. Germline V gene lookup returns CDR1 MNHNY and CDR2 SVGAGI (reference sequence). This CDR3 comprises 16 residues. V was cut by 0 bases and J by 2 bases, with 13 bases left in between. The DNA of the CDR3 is TGTGCCAGCAGTTACTCGAAAGTGGGAGGAAACTATGGCTACACCTTC. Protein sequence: CASSYSKVGGNYGYTF.

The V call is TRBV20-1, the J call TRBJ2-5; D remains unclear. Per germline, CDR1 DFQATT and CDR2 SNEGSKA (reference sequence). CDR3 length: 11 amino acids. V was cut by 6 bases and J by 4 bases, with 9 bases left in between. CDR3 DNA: TGCAGTGCCCCTTTTCGAGAGACCCAGTACTTC. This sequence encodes CSAPFRETQYF.